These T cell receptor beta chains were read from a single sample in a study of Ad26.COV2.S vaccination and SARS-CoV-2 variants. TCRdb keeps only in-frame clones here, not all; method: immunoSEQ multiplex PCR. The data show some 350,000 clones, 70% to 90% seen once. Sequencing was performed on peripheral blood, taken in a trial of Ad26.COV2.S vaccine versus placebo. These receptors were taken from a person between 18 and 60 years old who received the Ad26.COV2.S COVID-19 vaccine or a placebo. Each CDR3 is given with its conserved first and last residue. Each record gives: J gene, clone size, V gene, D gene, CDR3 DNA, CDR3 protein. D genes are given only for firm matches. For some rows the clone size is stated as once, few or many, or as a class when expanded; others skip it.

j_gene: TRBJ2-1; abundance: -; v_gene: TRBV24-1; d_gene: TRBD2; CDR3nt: TGTGCCACCAGTGACCCAAGCGGGGGTTCCTACAATGAGCAGTTCTTC; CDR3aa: CATSDPSGGSYNEQFF
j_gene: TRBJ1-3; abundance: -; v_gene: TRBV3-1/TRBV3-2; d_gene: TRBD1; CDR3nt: TGTGCCAGCAGCCAAGAGGGAACAGGGGAATATTTT; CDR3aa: CASSQEGTGEYF
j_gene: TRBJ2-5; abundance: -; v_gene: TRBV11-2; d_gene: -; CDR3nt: TGTGCCAGCAGCCAGGGGCAGGGCCGTGAGACCCAGTACTTC; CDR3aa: CASSQGQGRETQYF
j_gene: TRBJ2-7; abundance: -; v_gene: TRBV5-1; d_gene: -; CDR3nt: TGCGCCAGCAGCTTGTCAGGGACTGCCTACGAGCAGTACTTC; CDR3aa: CASSLSGTAYEQYF
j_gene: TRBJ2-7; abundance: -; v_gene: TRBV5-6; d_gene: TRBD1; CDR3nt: TGTGCCAGCAGCCCGGGCGACAGGGTTTACGAGCAGTACTTC; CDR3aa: CASSPGDRVYEQYF
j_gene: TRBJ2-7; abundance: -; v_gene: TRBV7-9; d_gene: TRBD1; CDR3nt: TGTGCCAGCAGCGGCCGGGACAGGGCCTACGAGCAGTACTTC; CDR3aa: CASSGRDRAYEQYF
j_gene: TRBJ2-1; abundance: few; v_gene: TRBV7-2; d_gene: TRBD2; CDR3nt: TGTGCCAGCAGCTTAGAGCGGGACGCATACAATGAGCAGTTCTTC; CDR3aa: CASSLERDAYNEQFF
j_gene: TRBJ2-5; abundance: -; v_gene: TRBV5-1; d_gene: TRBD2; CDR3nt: TGCGCCAGCAGCTTGGGTCTAGCGGGGGGGCCGGGAGAGACCCAGTACTTC; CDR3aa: CASSLGLAGGPGETQYF
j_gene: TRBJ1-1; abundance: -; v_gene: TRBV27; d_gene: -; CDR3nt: TGTGCCAGCAGTTTATCGAGGGGAGACACTGAAGCTTTCTTT; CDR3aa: CASSLSRGDTEAFF
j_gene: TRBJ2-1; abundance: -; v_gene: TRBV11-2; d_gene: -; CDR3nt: TGTGCCAGCAGCCAACCGGGCCATTTTGAGCAGTTCTTC; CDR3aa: CASSQPGHFEQFF
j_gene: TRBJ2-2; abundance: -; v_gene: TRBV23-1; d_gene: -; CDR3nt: TGCGCCAGCAGTCAATCAGCGGATGAGCTGTTTTTT; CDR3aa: CASSQSADELFF
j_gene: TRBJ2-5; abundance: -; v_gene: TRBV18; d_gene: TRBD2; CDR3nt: TGTGCCAGCTCACCAAGGTTAGCGGGAGAGGAGACCCAGTACTTC; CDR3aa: CASSPRLAGEETQYF
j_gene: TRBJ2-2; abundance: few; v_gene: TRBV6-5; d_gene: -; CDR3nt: TGTGCCAGCAGTTCCCCCTTGACAGGAGAGACCGGGGAGCTGTTTTTT; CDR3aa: CASSSPLTGETGELFF
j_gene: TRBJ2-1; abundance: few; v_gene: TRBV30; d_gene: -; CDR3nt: TGTGCTTGGGGAGGGGGCAATGAGCAGTTCTTC; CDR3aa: CAWGGGNEQFF
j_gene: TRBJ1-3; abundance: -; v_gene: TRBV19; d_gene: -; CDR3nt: TGTGCCAGTAGTATAGGGGCCAGCCTAAGTGGAAACACCATATATTTT; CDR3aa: CASSIGASLSGNTIYF
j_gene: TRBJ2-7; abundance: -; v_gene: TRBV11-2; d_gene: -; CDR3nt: TGTGCCAGCAGCTTAGAGGAGGGGCGATACGAGCAGTACTTC; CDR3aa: CASSLEEGRYEQYF
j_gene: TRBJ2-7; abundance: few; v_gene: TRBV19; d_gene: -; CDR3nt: TGTGCCAGCCGGGGACCACCCAGACTCTACGAGCAGTACTTC; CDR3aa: CASRGPPRLYEQYF
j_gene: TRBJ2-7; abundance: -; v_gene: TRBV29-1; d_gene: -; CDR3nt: TGCAGCGCAAAGGACGGCGAGACCTACGAGCAGTACTTC; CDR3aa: CSAKDGETYEQYF
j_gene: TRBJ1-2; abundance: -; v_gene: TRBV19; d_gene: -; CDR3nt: TGTGCCAGCCAGGATAGTTTAGGGAACTATGGCTACACCTTC; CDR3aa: CASQDSLGNYGYTF
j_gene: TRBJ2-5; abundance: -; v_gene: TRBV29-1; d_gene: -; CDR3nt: TGCAGCGTTGATAGGGGGTTCCAAGAGACCCAGTACTTC; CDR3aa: CSVDRGFQETQYF
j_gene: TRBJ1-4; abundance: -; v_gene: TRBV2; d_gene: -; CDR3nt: TGTGCCAGCAGTTTCTCACAGGGAATAGAAGAAAAACTGTTTTTT; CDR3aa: CASSFSQGIEEKLFF
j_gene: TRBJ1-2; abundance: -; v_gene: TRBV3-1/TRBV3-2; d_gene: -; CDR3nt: TGTGCCAGCAGCCAAGGACCAGCCAAACCCTATGGCTACACCTTC; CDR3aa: CASSQGPAKPYGYTF
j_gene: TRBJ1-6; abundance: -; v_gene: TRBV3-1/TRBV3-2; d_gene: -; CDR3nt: TGTGCCAGCAGCCAATTCGGGGGGAGGAGCTCCTATAATTCACCCCTCCACTTT; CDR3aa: CASSQFGGRSSYNSPLHF
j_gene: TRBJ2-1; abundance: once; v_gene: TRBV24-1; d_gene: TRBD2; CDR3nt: TGTGCCACCAGTGACCCAACCCCGGGGGGGGGCAATGAGCAGTTCTTC; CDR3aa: CATSDPTPGGGNEQFF
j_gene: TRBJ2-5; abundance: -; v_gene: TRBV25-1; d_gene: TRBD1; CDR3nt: TGTGCCAGCAGTGGACAGGGGGAGACCCAGTACTTC; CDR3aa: CASSGQGETQYF
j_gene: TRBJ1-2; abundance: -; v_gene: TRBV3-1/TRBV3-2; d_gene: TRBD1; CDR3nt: TGTGCCAGCAGCCTAACTTCCGGGACGGGACAGGGGGCTTCTGGCTACACCTTC; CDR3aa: CASSLTSGTGQGASGYTF
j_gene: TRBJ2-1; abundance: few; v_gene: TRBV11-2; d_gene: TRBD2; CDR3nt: TGTGCCAGCAGCTTGGTCGGGACTAGCATTGAGCAGTTCTTC; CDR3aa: CASSLVGTSIEQFF
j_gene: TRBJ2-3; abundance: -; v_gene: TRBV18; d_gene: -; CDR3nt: TGTGCCAGCTCACCAAGAAGGGGGGCCACAGATACGCAGTATTTT; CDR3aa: CASSPRRGATDTQYF
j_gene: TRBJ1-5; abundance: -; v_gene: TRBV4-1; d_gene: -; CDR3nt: TGCGCCAGCAGCCAAGAGAGTTCCATACAGCCCCAGCATTTT; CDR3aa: CASSQESSIQPQHF
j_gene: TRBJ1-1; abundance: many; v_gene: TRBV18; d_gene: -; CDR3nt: TGTGCCAGCTCCCCTAAGTTGAACACTGAAGCTTTCTTT; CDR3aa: CASSPKLNTEAFF
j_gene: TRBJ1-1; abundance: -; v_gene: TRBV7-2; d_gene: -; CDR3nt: TGTGCCAGCAGCTTAGTCGTAGGGGGGGCGGCTGAAGCTTTCTTT; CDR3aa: CASSLVVGGAAEAFF
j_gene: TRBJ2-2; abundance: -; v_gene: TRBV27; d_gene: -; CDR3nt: TGTGCCAGCAGTTTGGGTAACAGCGGGGAGCTGTTTTTT; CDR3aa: CASSLGNSGELFF
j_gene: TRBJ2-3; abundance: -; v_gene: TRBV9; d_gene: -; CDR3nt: TGTGCCAGCAGCCCCCGAGGATTCGCAGATACGCAGTATTTT; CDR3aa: CASSPRGFADTQYF
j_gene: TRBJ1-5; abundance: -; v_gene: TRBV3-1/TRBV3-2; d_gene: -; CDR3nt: TGTGCCAGCAGCCAAGATGAGAGGGAGGGTTGCAATCAGCCCCAGCATTTT; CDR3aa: CASSQDEREGCNQPQHF
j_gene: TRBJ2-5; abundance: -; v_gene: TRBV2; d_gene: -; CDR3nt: TGTGCCAGCACCGAGATCCAGGGAGGCGAGACCCAGTACTTC; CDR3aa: CASTEIQGGETQYF
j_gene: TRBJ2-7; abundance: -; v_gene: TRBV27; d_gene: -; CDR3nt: TGTGCCAGCAGTTCCCTCGAGGGAATATCCTACGAGCAGTACTTC; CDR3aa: CASSSLEGISYEQYF
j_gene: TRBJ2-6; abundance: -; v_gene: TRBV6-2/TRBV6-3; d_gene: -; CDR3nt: TGTGCCAGCAGTTACGGTTATGGGGCCAACGTCCTGACTTTC; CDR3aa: CASSYGYGANVLTF
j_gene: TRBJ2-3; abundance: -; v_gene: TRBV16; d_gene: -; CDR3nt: TGTGCCAGCAGCCGGAGTAATGTTGGTGCAGATACGCAGTATTTT; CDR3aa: CASSRSNVGADTQYF
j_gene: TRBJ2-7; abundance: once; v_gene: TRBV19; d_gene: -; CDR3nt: TGTGCCAGTAGTCCTCAACTGACCGGTCCCTACGAGCAGTACTTC; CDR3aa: CASSPQLTGPYEQYF
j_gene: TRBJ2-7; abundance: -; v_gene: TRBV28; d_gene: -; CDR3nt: TGTGCCAGCAGCCCCGGGGGCGCGCGGTACGAGCAGTACTTC; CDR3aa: CASSPGGARYEQYF
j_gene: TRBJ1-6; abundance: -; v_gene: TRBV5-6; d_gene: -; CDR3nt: TGTGCCAGCAGCTTGACAGAATACTACTATAATTCACCCCTCCACTTT; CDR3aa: CASSLTEYYYNSPLHF
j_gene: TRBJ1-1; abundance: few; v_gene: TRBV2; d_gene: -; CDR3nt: TGTGCCAGCAGTGAGAATACAGGGACTGAAGCTTTCTTT; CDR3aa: CASSENTGTEAFF
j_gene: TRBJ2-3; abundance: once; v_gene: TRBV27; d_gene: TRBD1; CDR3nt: TGTGCCAGCAGTCCCCGGGGACAGGGATTAGATACGCAGTATTTT; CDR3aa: CASSPRGQGLDTQYF
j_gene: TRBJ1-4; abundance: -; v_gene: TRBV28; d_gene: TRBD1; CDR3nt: TGTGCCAGCAGCCACACCGGGACAGGGTTCCCTCTTGAAAAACTGTTTTTT; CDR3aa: CASSHTGTGFPLEKLFF
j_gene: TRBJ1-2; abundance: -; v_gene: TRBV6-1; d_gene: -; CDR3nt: TGTGCCAGCAGTGAACGGCAGGGGTATGGCTACACCTTC; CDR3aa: CASSERQGYGYTF
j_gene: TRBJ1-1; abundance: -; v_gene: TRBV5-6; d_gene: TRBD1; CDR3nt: TGTGCCAGCAGCTCGACGACAGGGAGGGTTGAAGCTTTCTTT; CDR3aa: CASSSTTGRVEAFF
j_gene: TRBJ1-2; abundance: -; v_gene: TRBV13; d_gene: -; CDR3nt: TGTGCCAGCACCTACCTCTTCGGGAGTCGAGGCTACACCTTC; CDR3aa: CASTYLFGSRGYTF
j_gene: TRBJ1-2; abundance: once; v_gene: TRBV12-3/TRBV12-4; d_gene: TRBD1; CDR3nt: TGTGCCAGCAGGACAGGGGTCTATGGCTACACCTTC; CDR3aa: CASRTGVYGYTF
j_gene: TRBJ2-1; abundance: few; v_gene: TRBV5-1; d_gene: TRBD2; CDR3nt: TGCGCCAGCAGCTTCGAGACTAGCGGGGGGAACAATGAGCAGTTCTTC; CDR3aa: CASSFETSGGNNEQFF
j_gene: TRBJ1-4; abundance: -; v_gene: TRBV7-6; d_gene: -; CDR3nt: TGTGCCAGCAGCTCGGACAGCGCAACTAATGAAAAACTGTTTTTT; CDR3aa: CASSSDSATNEKLFF